This TCR beta chain derives from a study of cytomegalovirus exposure and HLA in healthy donors. Concerning this clone: The antigen remains undetermined.

Study-wide results and limits: Overall, approximately 150 TCR beta chains were annotated as cytomegalovirus-associated. Prior analysis indicated that the majority of TCR beta V segments exhibited productivity approximately 87% or approximately 30% of the time. In a later analysis, at a false discovery rate of 0.05, some 15,000 TCR beta sequences were associated with HLA alleles.

From germline, CDR1 is MNHEY and CDR2 SMNVEV (reference sequence). Trimming removed 5 bases at V and 8 bases at J, with 12 bases between. CDR3 length: 13 amino acids. Donors sampled were nominally healthy, though unrecorded immune exposures were likely. With 60 Vbeta and 13 Jbeta primers, the PCR was carried out. Profiling relied on immunoSEQ multiplex PCR, and the TCRdb table lists in-frame clones only, not all of them. The table records about 120,000 clones, less than 85% of them present only once. The J gene is TRBJ2-2, the V gene TRBV27; D remains unclear. This sequence originates from a female donor in good health and CMV-seronegative. Source material: PBMCs. CDR3 residues: CASSLSRVGELFF. The CDR3 region has the DNA TGTGCCAGCAGTCTCTCCCGTGTTGGGGAGCTGTTTTTT.